The 5 T cell receptor beta chains listed next were all sequenced from one sample in a study of T cell repertoires in cytomegalovirus infection. TCRdb fed the reads into MiXCR, producing one record per CDR3 protein. Among approximately 110,000 distinct CDR3 sequences, 42% were seen once, and the ten largest hold about three quarters. For these receptors, no antigen is known. This material consisted of CD8+ T cells from cultured PBMCs, taken from culture after CMV antigen stimulation. The receptors here all came from a human donor in good health (CMV status not recorded). Some clones in this sample may be carry-over from other donors' samples.

The gene calls are TRBV27 and TRBJ2-1, with D unresolved. V was clipped by 0 bases and J by 4 bases, with 7 bases between them. The CDR3 covers 14 residues. Germline loops: CDR1 MNHEY, CDR2 SMNVEV (reference sequence). The CDR3 sequence: CASSLSAFYNEQFF. The CDR3, as DNA: TGTGCCAGCAGTTTATCGGCCTTTTACAATGAGCAGTTCTTC.

This clonotype showed up just a few times. The V gene is TRBV29-1, the J gene TRBJ1-2; possible D gene TRBD1, 5 bases. The CDR3 is 14 residues long. Germline assignment: CDR1 SQVTM and CDR2 ANQGSEA. Trimming stripped 4 bases from V and 4 bases from J, with 16 bases between. CDR3 coding DNA: TGCAGCGTTGTCCTCTGGGACGGGTCCTATGGCTACACCTTC. Amino acids: CSVVLWDGSYGYTF.

This clonotype was counted ten times or more. Here the CDR3 reads CATSLGVPSGKLFF. CDR3 in DNA: TGTGCCACCTCCCTAGGGGTCCCCTCCGGAAAACTGTTTTTT. The V and J genes are TRBV12-3 or TRBV12-4 and TRBJ1-4; D perhaps matches TRBD1 (5 bases). V shed 10 bases and J shed 10 bases, with 22 bases lying between them. This CDR3 spans 14 amino acids.

This clonotype was observed many times. This sequence joins TRBV7-2 and TRBJ1-6; perhaps TRBD1 as D (5 bases). CDR3 length: 14 residues. The germline V gene encodes CDR1 SGHTA and CDR2 FQGNSA. V dropped 3 bases and J dropped 9 bases, with 12 bases sitting between them. CDR3 DNA: TGTGCCAGCAGCTTCGGCTCGGGGGGTTCACCCCTCCACTTT. Its translation: CASSFGSGGSPLHF.

The chain employs TRBV12-3 or TRBV12-4 and TRBJ1-5, with unresolved D. The CDR3 extends over 13 amino acids. V lost 6 bases, J lost 4 bases, and 10 bases lay in between. CDR3 DNA: TGTGCCAGCAGCGGGAGCACAAATCAGCCCCAGCATTTT. It is translated as CASSGSTNQPQHF.